This is a list of T cell receptor beta chains from one sample in a study of cytomegalovirus exposure and HLA in healthy donors. Clones were read by immunoSEQ multiplex PCR, and TCRdb kept only the in-frame ones, dropping some. This sample's table reports 60,000 to 90,000 clones. Input material: PBMCs. The receptors shown here come from a woman between 40 and 55 years old in good health and CMV-seropositive. Both conserved end residues are trimmed from each CDR3.

v_call	cdr3_length	j_call	cdr3_aa
TRBV7-2	11	TRBJ2-5	ASSPRRQETQY
TRBV7-9	12	TRBJ2-7	ASSGTTGGYEQY
TRBV10-1	13	TRBJ2-1	ASSGGTSGSDEQF
TRBV5-1	9	TRBJ2-7	ASSYGHEQY
TRBV2	12	TRBJ2-5	ASSVLASQETQY
TRBV30	12	TRBJ2-2	AWKGTRYTGELF
TRBV5-1	13	TRBJ2-5	ASSLELGTGGTQY
TRBV7-3	11	TRBJ1-1	ASSLNMAGEAF
TRBV18	14	TRBJ1-2	ASSPGGHGANYGYT
TRBV11-1	12	TRBJ2-1	ASSLLGSKMEQF
TRBV7-3	13	TRBJ2-7	ASSLVPGGDYEQY
TRBV4-2	14	TRBJ2-7	ASSQEIAGRSYEQY
TRBV7-8	14	TRBJ2-3	ASSLGSFRSTDTQY
TRBV5-1	13	TRBJ2-7	ASSSGTSTAYEQY
TRBV5-1	10	TRBJ1-2	ASTGDNYGYT
TRBV7-9	13	TRBJ2-2	ASSPDRLNTGELF
TRBV11-3	10	TRBJ1-1	ASSFSGTEAF
TRBV5-1	11	TRBJ1-1	ASSVGAGDKAF
TRBV7-2	14	TRBJ2-5	ASSVGTSGALQTQY
TRBV10-3	13	TRBJ1-3	ASPTGNHSGNTIY
TRBV9	13	TRBJ1-1	ASSPRGGDRTEAF
TRBV5-4	12	TRBJ2-1	ASSFGLAGREQF
TRBV7-2	12	TRBJ2-7	ASSFRVSSYEQY
TRBV19	10	-	ASSIGAYEQY
TRBV11-2	11	TRBJ2-1	ASSLALEGEQF
TRBV28	10	TRBJ1-5	ASSDTSQPQH
TRBV6-5	13	TRBJ2-7	ASSLRGTDVYEQY
TRBV19	14	TRBJ2-2	ASSIRAGTNTGELF
TRBV12-5	14	TRBJ2-3	ASGLGLAGGLDTQY
TRBV19	11	TRBJ2-1	ASSIESGRKQF
TRBV10-3	14	TRBJ2-1	AISESGTSDTNEQF
TRBV7-2	14	TRBJ1-3	ASSREAGLGGNTIY
TRBV6-5	12	TRBJ2-7	ASSYVAGGYEQY
TRBV5-1	15	TRBJ2-5	ASSLVRGTVRLETQY
TRBV5-1	15	TRBJ1-1	ASSLSLVVGGEDEAF
TRBV20-1	9	TRBJ2-5	SGLTPETQY
TRBV19	12	TRBJ2-5	ASSIDQGRETQY
TRBV7-9	9	TRBJ2-7	ASSPTYEQY
TRBV6-4	12	TRBJ2-2	ASSDGTDTGELF
TRBV11-2	12	TRBJ2-7	ASSLGYTAYEQY
TRBV10-2	10	TRBJ2-5	ASTGAQETQY
TRBV7-3	14	TRBJ2-3	ASSLTGGSLPDTQY
TRBV27	11	TRBJ2-7	ASSPTSSYEQY
TRBV11-2	12	TRBJ2-7	ASSVQDLEYEQY
TRBV27	13	TRBJ1-2	ASSPERQEIEGYT
TRBV14	10	TRBJ2-5	ASNRGGETQY
TRBV11-2	13	TRBJ1-3	ASSFGQFSGNTIY
TRBV28	13	TRBJ1-5	ASSLKLISNQPQH
TRBV5-1	15	TRBJ2-5	ASSLDSGAAGRETQY
TRBV5-1	13	TRBJ2-5	ASSLTGGRDETQY
TRBV7-9	11	TRBJ1-5	ASSLIRRQPQH
TRBV6-6	12	TRBJ1-2	ASRGTGGDYGYT
TRBV5-1	15	-	ASSLASVAAGVYEQY
TRBV6-6	14	TRBJ1-2	ASCSGTGQFTGGYT
TRBV19	13	TRBJ1-2	ASSIHGDRFYGYT